Listed here are 17 T cell receptor beta chains from one sample, sequenced in a study of vaccination and CD4 T cells after COVID-19. As to treatment: approximately 9-day PBMC culture with coronavirus spike peptide pools or control peptides (ViraFEST assay). Researchers collected the unexposed donor's CD4+ T cells before the COVID-19 pandemic (2011-2018). Their antigen targets remain unknown. Cultured CD4+ T-cell DNA underwent Oncomine TCR Beta short-read sequencing. TCRdb independently ran MiXCR on the PCR reads; one entry per CDR3 protein. The sample contains 6,700 or so distinct CDR3 sequences, approximately 48% of which appear only once. Sample: CD4+ T cells from blood, cultured in vitro. The receptors derive from a human donor in good health.

With regard to this clonotype: One junction end disagrees with the germline gene, perhaps due to a read error. J is TRBJ2-3 and V is TRBV7-9; 13 bases align to TRBD2. Germline loops: CDR1 SEHNR, CDR2 FQNEAQ (reference sequence). The CDR3 runs to 12 residues. This chain's CDR3 is CASSSGTSGAVF. The CDR3 bases are TGTGCCAGCAGCTCCGGGACTAGCGGGGCCGTCTTT.

The CDR3 reads CASGGLAGHKSTDTQYF. CDR3 nucleotide sequence: TGTGCCAGCGGGGGACTAGCGGGCCATAAAAGCACAGATACGCAGTATTTT. This chain links TRBV6-1 with TRBJ2-3, with 12 bases aligning to TRBD2. The V gene end was trimmed by 8 bases and the J gene end by 0 bases; junction bases not matched to a gene: 9. CDR1 is MNHNS, CDR2 SASEGT, per germline. The CDR3 runs 17 residues.

The V and J genes are TRBV5-1 and TRBJ1-5, with D perhaps TRBD1 (5 bases). V lost 1 base, J lost 6 bases, and 8 bases lay in between. This CDR3 comprises 13 residues. Germline lookup yields CDR1 SGHRS and CDR2 YFSETQ. CDR3 sequence (DNA): TGCGCCAGCAGCTTGAGGGACGGTCAGCCCCAGCATTTT. Residues: CASSLRDGQPQHF.

The chain links TRBV19 to TRBJ1-1, with 9 bases fitting TRBD1. The CDR3 length is 17 residues. CDR1 is LNHDA and CDR2 is SQIVND in the germline V gene (reference sequence). J gave up 4 bases and V 3 bases, and 12 bases lay outside the gene matches. The CDR3 nucleotides read TGTGCCAGTAGTATTACCGGGACAGGGTACCCCGGCACTGAAGCTTTCTTT. This codes for CASSITGTGYPGTEAFF.

The gene calls are TRBV27 and TRBJ2-7; D is perhaps TRBD1 (6 bases). Germline CDR1 is MNHEY and CDR2 is SMNVEV (reference sequence). This CDR3 region has 15 residues. V was trimmed by 1 base and J by 3 bases, leaving 13 bases between them. As DNA, the CDR3 is TGTGCCAGCAGTTTATTTGGGGGCGCTCACTACGAGCAGTACTTC. Residues: CASSLFGGAHYEQYF.

This clonotype was seen more than once but under ten times. At one boundary the junction diverges from the germline segment, which might be a read error. The CDR3 loop is CSAGLAGGRLAKNIQYF. The CDR3 DNA follows: TGCAGTGCGGGACTAGCGGGGGGCCGTCTAGCCAAAAACATTCAGTACTTT. This chain links TRBV20-1 with TRBJ2-4; 15 bases match TRBD2. Germline V gives CDR1 DFQATT, CDR2 SNEGSKA (reference sequence). The CDR3 is made up of 17 amino acids.

The chain links TRBV20-1 to TRBJ2-7; TRBD2 matches at 7 bases. With V trimmed by 5 bases and J by 0 bases, 7 bases remained unmatched. Germline loops: CDR1 DFQATT, CDR2 SNEGSKA (reference sequence). The CDR3 consists of 14 residues. The CDR3 protein is CSASAGLSSYEQYF. CDR3 DNA sequence: TGCAGTGCTTCAGCGGGACTGAGCTCCTACGAGCAGTACTTC.

The chain carries TRBV7-8 and TRBJ2-1, with unresolved D. V lost 4 bases, J lost 9 bases, and 7 bases lay in between. Germline lookup yields CDR1 SGHVS and CDR2 FQNEAQ. This CDR3 contains 11 residues. DNA of the CDR3: TGTGCCAGCAGCTCAGTTCGTGAGCAGTTCTTC. It translates to CASSSVREQFF.

This clonotype showed up just once. A read error may account for a junction end that differs from germline. J is TRBJ2-7 and V is TRBV27; 7 bases are shared with TRBD1. The length of the CDR3 is 14 residues. The germline V gene has CDR1 MNHEY and CDR2 SMNVEV (reference sequence). DNA of the CDR3: TGTGCCAGCAGACTGACAGGGTGGGCCTACGAGCAGTATTTC. The encoded protein is CASRLTGWAYEQYF.

Only a few counts were recorded for this clonotype. The chain carries TRBV20-1 and TRBJ1-5; no clear D. Germline loops: CDR1 DFQATT, CDR2 SNEGSKA (reference sequence). CDR3 length: 17 amino acids. The V end lost 3 bases, the J end lost 0 bases, and 18 bases lay between the germline ends. CDR3 region: CSARGQEENYSNQPQHF. As DNA, the CDR3 is TGCAGTGCTAGGGGCCAAGAGGAGAATTATAGCAATCAGCCCCAGCATTTT.

The rearrangement uses TRBV5-4 and TRBJ2-5, with TRBD1 identical over 9 bases. The germline CDR1 and CDR2 sequences are SGHNT and YYREEE (reference sequence). This CDR3 has 15 amino acids. V lost 5 bases, J lost 5 bases, and 10 bases stayed unmatched. CDR3 region: CASRQDRGSRETQYF. The CDR3 region has the DNA TGTGCCAGCAGACAAGACAGGGGGTCCCGGGAGACCCAGTACTTC.

The V and J genes are TRBV6-2 or TRBV6-3 and TRBJ1-3; D is possibly TRBD1 (6 bases). The CDR3 is made up of 16 amino acids. Germline V gene data show CDR1 as MNHEY and CDR2 as SVGEGT. The germline V and J ends were trimmed by 5 bases and 5 bases, with 19 bases remaining between them. The CDR3 reads CASSATTGSGRNTIYF. The DNA of the CDR3 is TGTGCCAGCAGTGCGACGACAGGTTCTGGTCGAAACACCATATATTTT.

The V and J genes are TRBV5-1 and TRBJ2-3; tentatively, D is TRBD1 or TRBD2 (7 bases each). Trimming shortened V by 0 bases and J by 1 base, and 18 bases separated the two germline ends. Germline lookup yields CDR1 SGHRS and CDR2 YFSETQ. CDR3 length equals 18 residues. The CDR3 loop reads CASSLAQTTGRGTDTQYF. The CDR3 DNA is TGCGCCAGCAGCTTGGCCCAAACGACAGGGAGGGGCACAGATACGCAGTATTTT.

This clonotype was detected a few times. This chain joins TRBV24-1 and TRBJ2-5; TRBD1 might be the D (6 bases). The CDR3 loop spans 15 amino acids. Germline CDR1 KGHDR, CDR2 SFDVKD. Between the trimmed V and J ends, which lost 3 bases and 2 bases, there was a span of 12 bases. The CDR3 protein is CATSDRSTGQETQYF. The CDR3 nucleotides read TGTGCCACCAGTGATCGTTCGACAGGACAAGAGACCCAGTACTTC.

This CDR3 is CASSYSRGYSNQPQHF. The CDR3 region has the DNA TGTGCCAGCAGTTACTCGCGGGGCTATAGCAATCAGCCCCAGCATTTT. V gene TRBV6-2 or TRBV6-3 combines with J gene TRBJ1-5; TRBD1 might be the D (5 bases). Germline V gene sequence: CDR1 MNHEY, CDR2 SVGEGT. The ends were cut back, 0 bases at V and 0 bases at J, with 9 bases in the middle. There are 16 residues in the CDR3.

V usage is TRBV12-3 or TRBV12-4 and J usage is TRBJ2-2; a possible D gene is TRBD1 (5 bases). The CDR3 is 16 amino acids. V was pared by 6 bases and J by 1 base, with 15 bases between. This chain's CDR3 is CASSPRASLNTGELFF. In nucleotides, the CDR3 is TGTGCCAGCAGCCCCAGGGCGAGCCTGAACACCGGGGAGCTGTTTTTT.

For the CDR3, the DNA is TGTGCCAGCTCCCGATCAGGGGTGCCAGGTGCACGTCAGCCCCAGCATTTT. This codes for CASSRSGVPGARQPQHF. The chain joins TRBV18 to TRBJ1-5; tentative D call: TRBD1 (6 bases). The V gene lost 6 bases and the J gene lost 6 bases, with 24 bases spanning the gap. From germline, CDR1 is KGHSH and CDR2 LQKENI. CDR3 size: 17 residues.